A single sample is the source of the 9 T cell receptor beta chains below, sequenced in a study of cytomegalovirus exposure and HLA in healthy donors. Use of 60 Vbeta and 13 Jbeta primers characterized the PCR. Only in-frame clones appear in the TCRdb table, and some are missing; sequencing was by immunoSEQ multiplex PCR. The sample holds 110,000 to 150,000 clones, 65% to 80% seen once. Sequencing was carried out using PBMCs. These receptors were collected from a man aged 30 to 39 in good health and CMV-seronegative.

The chain carries TRBV11-2 and TRBJ1-3, with D perhaps matching TRBD1 (6 bases). Per germline, CDR1 SGHAT and CDR2 FQNNGV. CDR3 length equals 15 residues. V was shortened by 2 bases and J by 3 bases, with 11 bases between the two germline ends. CDR3 nucleotide sequence: TGTGCCAGCAGCTTAACAACAGGGAGTGGAAACACCATATATTTT. This gives the protein CASSLTTGSGNTIYF. The full variable domain, in which reference TRBV11-2 and TRBJ1-3 provide the parts outside the CDR3, is EAGVAQSPRYKIIEKRQSVAFWCNPISGHATLYWYQQILGQGPKLLIQFQNNGVVDDSQLPKDRFSAERLKGVDSTLKIQPAKLEDSAVYLCASSLTTGSGNTIYFGEGSWLTVV.

This chain joins TRBV6-6 and TRBJ2-3, with D perhaps TRBD1 (6 bases). The CDR3 has 16 residues. The ends were cut back, 4 bases at V and 2 bases at J, with 16 bases in the middle. Germline CDR1 is MNHNY and CDR2 is SVGAGI (reference sequence). The CDR3 sequence: CASSSWLDSFTDTQYF. The CDR3 DNA follows: TGTGCCAGCAGTTCTTGGTTGGACAGCTTCACAGATACGCAGTATTTT.

Concerning this clone itself: A read error may produce the germline difference seen at one junction end. The rearrangement links TRBV6-1 to TRBJ2-2; TRBD2 matches 10 bases. CDR3 length: 14 residues. In germline, CDR1 is MNHNS, CDR2 SASEGT. The CDR3 is CTSERGGGTGELFF. The CDR3 DNA sequence: TGCACTTCCGAGCGGGGGGGTGGCACCGGGGAGCTGTTTTTT.

J is TRBJ2-7 and V is TRBV6-1; 11 bases line up with TRBD2. The length of the CDR3 is 17 residues. Losses at the gene ends were 2 bases for V and 6 bases for J; bases not matched to a gene: 12. From germline, CDR1 is MNHNS and CDR2 SASEGT. The CDR3 DNA follows: TGTGCCAGCAGTGAAAGATTAGCGGGAGGGCCGGGGGGCGAGCAGTACTTC. It encodes CASSERLAGGPGGEQYF.

The sample holds a few counts of this clone. The rearrangement uses TRBV2 and TRBJ1-3, with D hard to call. The CDR3 is 13 amino acids. V lost 4 bases, J lost 3 bases, and 7 bases lay in between. The germline CDR1 and CDR2 sequences are SNHLY and FYNNEI. CDR3: CASSGRSGNTIYF. CDR3 nucleotide sequence: TGTGCCAGCAGTGGACGGAGTGGAAACACCATATATTTT.

The V call is TRBV19, the J call TRBJ1-5, with 11 positions matching TRBD1. V gave up 7 bases and J gave up 6 bases; unmatched junction bases: 14. Germline assignment: CDR1 LNHDA and CDR2 SQIVND (reference sequence). The CDR3 has 17 residues. CDR3 bases: TGTGCCAGTAACTACTTTTTTTGGGGACAGGGGGTTCAGCCCCAGCATTTT. Translation: CASNYFFWGQGVQPQHF.

The gene calls are TRBV15 and TRBJ1-5, with D maybe TRBD1 (6 bases). V was cut by 8 bases and J by 3 bases, with 14 bases left in between. Germline V gene lookup returns CDR1 LNHNV and CDR2 YYDKDF (reference sequence). This CDR3 has 14 residues. The CDR3 nucleotides are TGTGCCACCGCGTGGGGGGGCCCCAATCAGCCCCAGCATTTT. Its translation is CATAWGGPNQPQHF.

J is TRBJ1-5 and V is TRBV27, with D possibly being TRBD1 (5 bases). CDR3 length: 15 residues. V was clipped by 0 bases and J by 7 bases, with 13 bases between them. Germline CDR1 MNHEY, CDR2 SMNVEV (reference sequence). Here the CDR3 reads CASSLSLTGYQPQHF. The CDR3 nucleotides read TGTGCCAGCAGTTTATCGCTTACAGGATACCAGCCCCAGCATTTT.

The chain has TRBV4-1 and TRBJ1-5, with D possibly being TRBD1 (6 bases). V was trimmed by 3 bases and J by 4 bases, leaving 13 bases between them. CDR3 size: 15 residues. Germline V gene sequence: CDR1 MGHRA, CDR2 YSYEKL. The chain's CDR3 is CASSHLDSPNQPQHF. The CDR3 DNA follows: TGCGCCAGCAGCCACTTGGACAGCCCTAATCAGCCCCAGCATTTT.